One and the same sample provided the 18 T cell receptor beta chains below, sequenced in a study of blood T cell repertoires in COVID-19. Assay: immunoSEQ multiplex PCR; the TCRdb copy retains only in-frame clones and omits some. The profile shows roughly 230,000 clones, roughly 91% of them singletons. Sequenced sample: peripheral blood. These receptors came from a man aged 30-40 years with COVID-19, enrolled during active disease.

The gene calls are TRBV4-1 and TRBJ1-2, with TRBD1 matching over 11 bases. The length of the CDR3 is 15 residues. With 4 bases clipped from V and 0 bases from J, the junction kept 1 base outside the gene matches. Germline lookup yields CDR1 MGHRA and CDR2 YSYEKL. The CDR3 here is CASSRDRGTNYGYTF. CDR3 in DNA: TGCGCCAGCAGCCGGGACAGGGGGACTAACTATGGCTACACCTTC.

The V gene is TRBV2, the J gene TRBJ1-1; D possibly corresponds to TRBD1 (6 bases). Trimming cost V 6 bases and J 1 base, with 9 bases left between them. The CDR3 runs 13 residues. Germline values: CDR1 SNHLY, CDR2 FYNNEI. The CDR3 DNA reads TGTGCCAGCAGGGACAGTGCGAACACTGAAGCTTTCTTT. Residues: CASRDSANTEAFF.

V usage is TRBV5-1 and J usage is TRBJ2-1; 8 positions agree with TRBD1. The junction had 6 bases not matched to a gene; V was cut back by 4 bases and J by 6 bases. The CDR3 consists of 14 residues. The V gene's germline CDR1 is SGHRS and CDR2 YFSETQ. Written as DNA, the CDR3 is TGCGCCAGCAGCCCCGACAGGGGCGGCAATGAGCAGTTCTTC. Its protein product is CASSPDRGGNEQFF. Combining the CDR3 with reference TRBV5-1 and TRBJ2-1 gives the whole variable domain KAGVTQTPRYLIKTRGQQVTLSCSPISGHRSVSWYQQTPGQGLQFLFEYFSETQRNKGNFPGRFSGRQFSNSRSEMNVSTLELGDSALYLCASSPDRGGNEQFFGPGTRLTVL.

J is TRBJ2-1 and V is TRBV30; 11 bases agree with TRBD2. CDR1 and CDR2 (germline): GTSNPN, SVGIG (reference sequence). Trimming at V came to 3 bases and at J to 10 bases, leaving 5 bases not matched to a gene. This CDR3 has 13 residues. In nucleotides, the CDR3 is TGTGCCTGGAGGGGACTAGCGGAGGGAGAGCAGTTCTTC. Its translation is CAWRGLAEGEQFF. Together with reference TRBV30 and TRBJ2-1, the CDR3 gives the full variable domain: SQTIHQWPATLVQPVGSPLSLECTVEGTSNPNLYWYRQAAGRGLQLLFYSVGIGQISSEVPQNLSASRPQDRQFILSSKKLLLSDSGFYLCAWRGLAEGEQFFGPGTRLTVL.

This clone has just one count. The V call is TRBV11-1, the J call TRBJ2-5; D perhaps matches TRBD1 (6 bases). The CDR3 is 15 residues long. Germline assignment: CDR1 SGHAT and CDR2 FQDESV (reference sequence). V was trimmed by 5 bases and J by 0 bases, leaving 13 bases between them. In DNA form, the CDR3 reads TGTGCCAGCAGCCCCCCCGGACAGTACCAAGAGACCCAGTACTTC. Its translation is CASSPPGQYQETQYF. The entire variable domain, with the rest obtained from reference TRBV11-1 and TRBJ2-5, is as follows: EAEVAQSPRYKITEKSQAVAFWCDPISGHATLYWYRQILGQGPELLVQFQDESVVDDSQLPKDRFSAERLKGVDSTLKIQPAELGDSAMYLCASSPPGQYQETQYFGPGTRLLVL.

The chain couples TRBV6-6 to TRBJ2-1; 10 nucleotides line up with TRBD2. Germline CDR1 reads MNHNY; CDR2 reads SVGAGI (reference sequence). CDR3 length equals 15 residues. J was trimmed by 8 bases and V by 4 bases; bases with no gene match: 8. This CDR3 is CASSLLAGDQDEQFF. CDR3 bases: TGTGCCAGCAGTTTGCTAGCGGGGGATCAGGATGAGCAGTTCTTC.

For the CDR3, the DNA is TGTGCCAGCAGCTTGGGGACAGGGAGCTCCTACGAGCAGTACTTC. This encodes CASSLGTGSSYEQYF. V gene TRBV5-4 combines with J gene TRBJ2-7; 8 nucleotides agree with TRBD1. Germline V lookup: CDR1 SGHNT, CDR2 YYREEE (reference sequence). J lost 0 bases, V lost 0 bases, and 2 bases had no gene match. The CDR3 totals 15 residues.

V usage is TRBV9 and J usage is TRBJ1-6, with D uncertain. The ends were cut back, 0 bases at V and 10 bases at J, with 8 bases in the middle. CDR1 is SGDLS and CDR2 is YYNGEE in the germline V gene. The CDR3 covers 13 residues. CDR3 in amino acids: CASSVERESPLHF. The CDR3 DNA follows: TGTGCCAGCAGCGTAGAGAGGGAATCACCCCTCCACTTT.

The rearrangement uses TRBV18 and TRBJ1-6; D is uncertain. The V gene's germline CDR1 is KGHSH and CDR2 LQKENI. The length of the CDR3 is 16 residues. With 8 bases removed from V and 6 bases from J, the gap between germline ends came to 20 bases. The chain's CDR3 is CASTSSGSRGNSPLHF. CDR3 sequence (DNA): TGTGCCAGCACATCCAGTGGCAGTCGGGGTAATTCACCCCTCCACTTT.

The chain combines TRBV29-1 with TRBJ2-5; the D is unclear. Per the germline V gene, CDR1 is SQVTM and CDR2 is ANQGSEA. Trimming took 6 bases from V and 1 from J, leaving 15 bases between them. The CDR3 has 14 amino acids. CDR3: CSVPENDFQETQYF. In DNA, the CDR3 is TGCAGCGTCCCGGAAAATGACTTCCAAGAGACCCAGTACTTC.

V is TRBV3-1 (or the pseudogene TRBV3-2) and J is TRBJ2-3, with 7 bases matching TRBD2. The CDR3 extends over 14 amino acids. V dropped 1 base and J dropped 6; count of bases not matched to a gene: 4. CDR1 is LGHDT, CDR2 YNNKEL, per germline (reference sequence). CDR3 in amino acids: CASSQAGGGDTQYF. For the CDR3, the DNA is TGTGCCAGCAGCCAAGCGGGGGGTGGGGATACGCAGTATTTT.

This chain links TRBV30 with TRBJ1-1; TRBD1 is a possible D gene (5 bases). This CDR3 has 12 amino acids. V was clipped by 4 bases and J by 5 bases, with 11 bases between them. Germline CDR1 and CDR2: GTSNPN and SVGIG (reference sequence). The chain's CDR3 is CAWTRGETEAFF. CDR3 sequence (DNA): TGTGCCTGGACCCGGGGGGAAACTGAAGCTTTCTTT.

The chain is built from TRBV18 and TRBJ1-3; possible D gene TRBD1, 5 bases. This CDR3 is built from 15 residues. V gave up 5 bases and J gave up 0 bases, with 11 bases separating them. CDR1 is KGHSH, CDR2 LQKENI, per germline. CDR3 region: CASSETGNSGNTIYF. CDR3 DNA: TGTGCCAGCTCAGAAACAGGAAACTCTGGAAACACCATATATTTT.

This chain's CDR3 is CASSFVQGTEAFF. Here the CDR3 DNA reads TGTGCCAGCAGTTTCGTACAGGGCACTGAAGCTTTCTTT. V and J are TRBV27 and TRBJ1-1; D might be TRBD1 (6 bases). V shed 3 bases and J shed 4 bases, with 9 bases lying between them. This CDR3 is built from 13 residues. The V gene's germline CDR1 is MNHEY and CDR2 SMNVEV (reference sequence).

The J gene is TRBJ1-1, the V gene TRBV5-5; perhaps TRBD1 as D (6 bases). Trimming pared 3 bases from V and 5 bases from J, leaving 17 bases between. The CDR3 sequence is 15 residues long. The V gene's germline CDR1 is SGHKS and CDR2 YYEKEE (reference sequence). The chain's CDR3 is CASSSWQGPMTEAFF. The CDR3 DNA is TGTGCCAGCAGCTCTTGGCAGGGGCCGATGACTGAAGCTTTCTTT.

The rearrangement links TRBV19 to TRBJ1-5; D might be TRBD1 (5 bases). The CDR3 runs to 13 residues. V was pared by 10 bases and J by 3 bases, with 13 bases between. Germline V gene sequence: CDR1 LNHDA, CDR2 SQIVND (reference sequence). CDR3 sequence (DNA): TGTGCCACAGGGCAGTACCACAATCAGCCCCAGCATTTT. Translation: CATGQYHNQPQHF.

The chain is built from TRBV7-9 and TRBJ2-1; weak D call: TRBD2 (6 bases). The CDR3 is 14 amino acids. V was shortened by 5 bases and J by 7 bases, with 15 bases between the two germline ends. Germline CDR1 and CDR2: SEHNR and FQNEAQ (reference sequence). As DNA, the CDR3 is TGTGCCAGCAGCCCCGGGGACTTCTATAATGAGCAGTTCTTC. It yields the protein CASSPGDFYNEQFF.

The chain joins TRBV5-1 to TRBJ2-1, with D tentatively TRBD1 (6 bases). The V end lost 6 bases, the J end lost 0 bases, and 16 bases lay between the germline ends. Germline CDR1 and CDR2: SGHRS and YFSETQ. This CDR3 has 16 residues. CDR3 residues: CASTPTGSSSYNEQFF. The CDR3 region has the DNA TGCGCCAGCACCCCGACAGGTTCGAGCTCCTACAATGAGCAGTTCTTC.